The sequence of this T cell receptor (beta chain) was determined in a study of beta chain features in type 1 diabetes. Expressed TCRB transcripts were sequenced, since all the RNA that had been isolated was reverse transcribed. Naive, central memory and regulatory T cell samples yielded around 3.5 million reads on average. The data were produced by immunoSEQ multiplex PCR, yet TCRdb's version contains in-frame clones alone and is incomplete. Altogether hundreds of thousands of clones are present, 14% being singletons, with the ten largest covering about 6.7%. About this clone itself: Its antigen is undetermined.

Points from the study as a whole: Moderately but significantly shorter TCRB CDR3s were found in Type 1 diabetes patients in all four CD4+ subsets. Compared with healthy donors, patients appeared to share more similar naive, central memory and regulatory TCRB repertoires.

The CDR3 runs 13 residues. V lost 6 bases and J 0 bases, leaving 9 bases between the germline ends. In germline, CDR1 is SQVTM, CDR2 ANQGSEA. Cells sorted by CD45RO/CCR7/CD25/CD127/CD95/CD27 comprised CD4+ naive, central memory, regulatory and stem cell-like memory cells. The sequence derives from a man aged 25 to 40 in good health. The chain combines TRBV29-1 with TRBJ1-5, with a tentative D call TRBD1 (5 bases). What was sequenced was central memory CD4+ T cells from blood. The CDR3 reads CSVQGNSNQPQHF. CDR3 coding DNA: TGCAGCGTGCAGGGAAATAGCAATCAGCCCCAGCATTTT.